A single sample is the source of the 17 T cell receptor beta chains below, sequenced in a study of PD-1 blockade in classical Hodgkin lymphoma (dated by TCRdb to the early 2020s). Libraries came from the immunoSEQ multiplex PCR assay. TCRdb's version of the immuneACCESS table is confined to in-frame rearrangements and falls short of the full clone set. An unresolved V gene accounts for under half of the shortfall where checked; the remainder is of unknown origin. The sample records under 30,000 clones, roughly 80% of which are singletons. Of the sample, about 6.3% falls within the top ten clones. The time point label here, explained by the study, means: cycle 4 day 1 (C4D1), after less than 7 weeks of nivolumab. Every trial patient had relapsed following autologous stem cell transplantation, and prior brentuximab vedotin exposure was what differed among cohorts A, B and C. This specimen consisted of peripheral blood mononuclear cells (PBMCs), obtained before the fourth cycle of nivolumab. These TCRs come from a human donor with classical Hodgkin lymphoma.

V is TRBV28 and J is TRBJ2-5; perhaps TRBD2 as D (6 bases). The CDR3 contains 13 residues. V was clipped by 7 bases and J by 5 bases, with 14 bases between them. Germline V gene sequence: CDR1 MDHEN, CDR2 SYDVKM. The CDR3 here is CASTRGLRETQYF. As DNA, the CDR3 is TGTGCCAGCACCCGGGGACTTAGGGAGACCCAGTACTTC.

The chain carries TRBV2 and TRBJ1-1; D uncertain. The CDR3 is made up of 13 amino acids. Germline V gene data show CDR1 as SNHLY and CDR2 as FYNNEI. The V gene lost 4 bases and the J gene lost 3 bases, with 9 bases spanning the gap. The CDR3 loop is CASSGTVYTEAFF. CDR3 in DNA: TGTGCCAGCAGTGGAACCGTATACACTGAAGCTTTCTTT. The variable domain in full, with the rest retrieved from reference TRBV2 and TRBJ1-1, is EPEVTQTPSHQVTQMGQEVILRCVPISNHLYFYWYRQILGQKVEFLVSFYNNEISEKSEIFDDQFSVERPDGSNFTLKIRSTKLEDSAMYFCASSGTVYTEAFFGQGTRLTVV.

This clone was recorded only once. The chain uses TRBV15 and TRBJ1-1, with D unresolved. Germline V gene sequence: CDR1 LNHNV, CDR2 YYDKDF (reference sequence). This CDR3 contains 13 residues. Trimming shortened V by 2 bases and J by 7 bases, and 11 bases separated the two germline ends. CDR3 in amino acids: CATSRPLGSEAFF. CDR3 in DNA: TGTGCCACCAGCAGACCCCTAGGGAGTGAAGCTTTCTTT.

This clone was seen a single time. The V and J genes are TRBV5-1 and TRBJ2-3; 7 nucleotides line up with TRBD1. Trimming removed 2 bases from V and 4 bases from J; junction bases left unmatched: 4. The CDR3 covers 14 residues. Germline values: CDR1 SGHRS, CDR2 YFSETQ. The CDR3 is CASSFRGLADTQYF. For the CDR3, the DNA is TGCGCCAGCAGCTTTAGGGGGCTAGCAGATACGCAGTATTTT.

The J gene is TRBJ2-1, the V gene TRBV5-1; no reliable D call. V was cut by 4 bases and J by 8 bases, with 13 bases left in between. CDR1 is SGHRS, CDR2 YFSETQ, per germline. The CDR3 consists of 13 residues. The CDR3 sequence: CASSVLSADEQFF. CDR3 DNA sequence: TGCGCCAGCAGCGTGCTCTCGGCTGATGAGCAGTTCTTC.

The chain is built from TRBV6-6 and TRBJ1-1; D is unresolved. The CDR3 spans 13 residues. Germline CDR1 and CDR2: MNHNY and SVGAGI (reference sequence). The germline V and J ends were trimmed by 0 bases and 4 bases, with 6 bases remaining between them. The CDR3 reads CASSYSPSTEAFF. In DNA form, the CDR3 reads TGTGCCAGCAGTTACTCTCCTTCCACTGAAGCTTTCTTT.

The chain couples TRBV6-5 to TRBJ2-7; D unresolved. V dropped 0 bases and J dropped 4 bases, with 10 bases sitting between them. In germline, CDR1 is MNHEY, CDR2 SVGAGI. The length of the CDR3 is 14 residues. The CDR3, as DNA: TGTGCCAGCAGTTACTCGAGAAGAGAATACGAGCAGTACTTC. This codes for CASSYSRREYEQYF.

The chain employs TRBV7-2 and TRBJ2-7; 9 bases fit TRBD1. V lost 2 bases, J lost 1 base, and 3 bases stayed unmatched. The V gene's germline CDR1 is SGHTA and CDR2 FQGNSA. The CDR3 is 15 residues long. The CDR3 sequence is CASSLLTGGSYEQYF. The CDR3, as DNA: TGTGCCAGCAGCTTATTGACAGGGGGATCCTACGAGCAGTACTTC.

The chain is built from TRBV4-3 and TRBJ2-7; 8 bases map to TRBD1. V was clipped by 4 bases and J by 0 bases; unmatched bases: 8. Per the germline V gene, CDR1 is LGHNA and CDR2 is YSLEER. The CDR3 covers 16 residues. The CDR3 nucleotides read TGCGCCAGCAGCCCATCGACCGGGACAGGCTCCTACGAGCAGTACTTC. As protein: CASSPSTGTGSYEQYF.

Written as DNA, the CDR3 is TGCGCCAGCAGCTCCGACGGGGAGCTGTTTTTT. Its protein product is CASSSDGELFF. The chain carries TRBV5-1 and TRBJ2-2; unclear D gene. Trimming removed 3 bases at V and 7 bases at J, with 4 bases between. This CDR3 contains 11 residues. Germline-derived CDR1 and CDR2 are SGHRS and YFSETQ.

This chain connects TRBV9 to TRBJ1-3, with a possible D match to TRBD1 (5 bases). Germline values: CDR1 SGDLS, CDR2 YYNGEE. There are 16 residues in the CDR3. Trimming stripped 3 bases from V and 2 bases from J, with 15 bases between. In DNA form, the CDR3 reads TGTGCCAGCAGCGCAACCTTGGGCAGGGCTGGAAACACCATATATTTT. Amino acid sequence: CASSATLGRAGNTIYF.

The rearrangement joins TRBV28 to TRBJ2-7; D gene unclear. Deletions cut 2 bases from V and 6 bases from J, with 17 bases between. The CDR3 runs to 15 residues. Germline V lookup: CDR1 MDHEN, CDR2 SYDVKM. The CDR3 DNA reads as TGTGCCAGCAGTTTAACTGGGGATTTAGACGGCGAGCAGTACTTC. Translating gives CASSLTGDLDGEQYF.

The chain links TRBV10-3 to TRBJ2-1; D unresolved. Germline values: CDR1 ENHRY, CDR2 SYGVKD. CDR3 size: 15 residues. V lost 0 bases and J lost 2, with 8 bases in between. Here the CDR3 reads CAISESSSTYNEQFF. CDR3 DNA sequence: TGTGCCATCAGTGAGTCTTCAAGCACCTACAATGAGCAGTTCTTC.

This sequence joins TRBV7-3 and TRBJ2-2; D gene unclear. Looked up from germline, CDR1 is SGHTA and CDR2 is FQGTGA. The CDR3 loop spans 13 amino acids. Trimming left V 0 bases short and J 1 base short, with 0 bases between. CDR3 protein: CASSLTNTGELFF. The DNA for the CDR3 is TGTGCCAGCAGCTTAACGAACACCGGGGAGCTGTTTTTT.

The chain links TRBV12-2 to TRBJ2-1; TRBD2 reflects the table's D call only, with no check against the DNA. TRBV12-2 is designated a pseudogene. The CDR3 extends over 19 amino acids. CDR3 coding DNA: TGTGCAAGTCGCTCATCATACCGACTAGCGGGAGGATCCTACAATGAGCAGTTCTTC. It yields the protein CASRSSYRLAGGSYNEQFF.

This chain uses TRBV27 with TRBJ2-3, with a possible D match to TRBD1 (5 bases). The CDR3 has 15 amino acids. Germline lookup yields CDR1 MNHEY and CDR2 SMNVEV (reference sequence). V lost 6 bases and J 4 bases, leaving 17 bases between the germline ends. CDR3 DNA: TGTGCCAGCAGGACGACAGAGGACCGGCCAGATACGCAGTATTTT. Translation: CASRTTEDRPDTQYF.

The chain uses TRBV4-1 and TRBJ1-5, with 9 bases that match TRBD1. This CDR3 spans 17 amino acids. Germline trimming cut 0 bases from V and 2 bases from J; bases unmatched to any gene: 5. Germline V gives CDR1 MGHRA, CDR2 YSYEKL. The CDR3: CASSQDFRTGGNQPQHF. The CDR3 DNA sequence: TGCGCCAGCAGCCAAGATTTCCGGACAGGGGGCAATCAGCCCCAGCATTTT.